The 2 T cell receptor beta chains in this list originate from one sample, sequenced in a study of tissue T cells after allogeneic stem cell transplantation. Time point indicated: mouse harvest day 7 after allogeneic transplant. Tail vein injection delivered 10^7 T-cell-depleted bone marrow cells and 10^6 splenic CD5+ T cells. Some clones are missing from TCRdb's copy, which holds only in-frame ones; the method was immunoSEQ multiplex PCR. This repertoire shows roughly 8,900 clones, 47% found once; its top ten account for approximately 7.1%. Sample: gut tissue. These receptors were collected from a female BALB/c mouse given C57BL/6 T cells with graft-versus-host disease after an allogeneic hematopoietic cell transplant.

Comment on this clone: All gene names here are mouse names. The CDR3 end lies 1 residue beyond the end of the read and is filled in from the germline J gene. The rearrangement links TRBV3 to TRBJ1-4, with 7 positions matching TRBD1. V was pared by 0 bases and J by 3 bases, with 1 base of the junction left unmatched. Germline V CDR1 and CDR2: SNHLY, FYNGKV (reference sequence). The CDR3 runs to 15 residues. The sequenced CDR3 bases are TGTGCCAGCAGCTTAGCCGGGACAGCCAACGAAAGATTATTT. The encoded protein is CASSLAGTANERLF. The whole CDR3 sequence reads CASSLAGTANERLFF. The variable domain in full, with the rest retrieved from reference TRBV3 and TRBJ1-4, is GPKVLQIPSHQIIDMGQMVTLNCDPVSNHLYFYWYKQILGQQMEFLVNFYNGKVMEKSKLFKDQFSVERPDGSYFTLKIQPTALEDSAVYFCASSLAGTANERLFFGHGTKLSVL.

As for this clone: Gene names follow the mouse nomenclature. Read coverage stops 1 residue before the CDR3 terminus; the germline J gene supplies the remainder. The V call is TRBV2, the J call TRBJ1-1; 12 bases map to TRBD1. The V and J ends lost 5 bases and 5 bases, in that order; junction bases with no gene match: 3. CDR3 size: 14 residues. Germline CDR1 reads LGHNA; CDR2 reads YSYQKL. This CDR3 is CASSRDRGRTEVFF. The sequenced CDR3 bases are TGTGCCAGCAGCAGGGACAGGGGGCGAACAGAAGTCTTC.